The next 10 T cell receptor beta chains were all read from a single sample in a study of T cell responses to AZD1222 COVID-19 vaccine. Generated by immunoSEQ multiplex PCR, the TCRdb table keeps only in-frame clones and is missing some. Here the sample spans about 180,000 clones, 75% to 95% being singletons. The material was peripheral blood, obtained on day 0 of AZD1222 vaccination. All receptors come from an adult in good health.

The chain combines TRBV7-2 with TRBJ2-5, with a tentative D call TRBD1 (5 bases). In germline, CDR1 is SGHTA, CDR2 FQGNSA. The length of the CDR3 is 15 residues. Trimming left V 3 bases short and J 2 bases short, with 13 bases between. CDR3 sequence reads: CASSFQSGNQETQYF. The CDR3 nucleotides are TGTGCCAGCAGCTTCCAGTCAGGGAATCAAGAGACCCAGTACTTC.

The rearrangement joins TRBV28 to TRBJ2-2; D unresolved. CDR3 length: 13 amino acids. V was clipped by 6 bases and J by 0 bases, with 5 bases between them. Germline V gene lookup returns CDR1 MDHEN and CDR2 SYDVKM. CDR3 in amino acids: CASSLPNTGELFF. In DNA, the CDR3 is TGTGCCAGCAGCTTGCCGAACACCGGGGAGCTGTTTTTT.

A single count supports this clone. This chain joins TRBV10-2 and TRBJ2-2; no clear D gene. The CDR3 has 12 amino acids. Germline CDR1 and CDR2: WSHSY and SAAADI. The V end was cut by 4 bases, the J end by 5 bases, with 5 bases between. The CDR3 coding sequence is TGCGCCAGCAGTGGAGGAACCGGGGAGCTGTTTTTT. This encodes CASSGGTGELFF.

V is TRBV7-3 and J is TRBJ2-1; no clear D. This CDR3 spans 12 amino acids. V was clipped by 5 bases and J by 12 bases, with 14 bases between them. Per germline, CDR1 SGHTA and CDR2 FQGTGA. CDR3 amino acids: CASSGVESGQFF. In nucleotides, the CDR3 is TGTGCCAGCAGCGGGGTGGAAAGTGGGCAGTTCTTC.

The chain links TRBV20-1 to TRBJ1-1; D remains ambiguous. CDR1 DFQATT and CDR2 SNEGSKA come from the germline V gene (reference sequence). V lost 3 bases, J lost 0 bases, and 14 bases lay in between. The CDR3 is 15 amino acids. The CDR3 sequence: CSASNPGLVNTEAFF. The CDR3 DNA sequence: TGCAGTGCTAGTAACCCGGGCCTCGTGAACACTGAAGCTTTCTTT.

CDR3 residues: CASSFTTGRTDTQYF. The CDR3 DNA is TGTGCCAGCAGTTTCACGACAGGGCGGACAGATACGCAGTATTTT. The genes are TRBV2 and TRBJ2-3; TRBD1 aligns across 7 bases. The CDR3 has 15 amino acids. Trimming cost V 5 bases and J 3 bases; bases outside gene matches: 8. Germline V gene data show CDR1 as SNHLY and CDR2 as FYNNEI.

This clone was detected only once. The CDR3 DNA reads TGCGCCAGCGGCCAGACCCAAGAGACCCAGTACTTC. Translating gives CASGQTQETQYF. The chain uses TRBV5-1 and TRBJ2-5; D gene unclear. V lost 7 bases to trimming and J lost 1 base, with 8 bases between them. CDR1 is SGHRS and CDR2 is YFSETQ in the germline V gene. The CDR3 consists of 12 residues.

The rearrangement uses TRBV9 and TRBJ1-2, with no clear D. V shed 7 bases and J shed 4 bases, with 8 bases lying between them. Germline lookup yields CDR1 SGDLS and CDR2 YYNGEE. This CDR3 is built from 11 residues. For the CDR3, the DNA is TGTGCCAGCTTAGGAGGCTATGGCTACACCTTC. Protein product: CASLGGYGYTF.

The J gene is TRBJ1-5, the V gene TRBV18; TRBD1 aligns across 10 bases. This CDR3 has 16 residues. Germline V gene sequence: CDR1 KGHSH, CDR2 LQKENI. The trim removed 0 bases at V and 7 bases at J, leaving 6 bases unmatched. The CDR3 region has the DNA TGTGCCAGCTCACCACCCCCCGGACAGGGGGTCCAGCCCCAGCATTTT. Translating gives CASSPPPGQGVQPQHF.

The sample holds one count of this clone. V and J are TRBV5-1 and TRBJ1-1, with D tentatively TRBD1 (5 bases). Looked up from germline, CDR1 is SGHRS and CDR2 is YFSETQ. The V and J ends lost 4 bases and 4 bases respectively, with 17 bases between them. CDR3 length: 15 amino acids. The CDR3 DNA follows: TGCGCCAGCAGCCCCGGTGGAGGGACCGGCACTGAAGCTTTCTTT. As protein: CASSPGGGTGTEAFF.